The clone carrying this T cell receptor beta chain has only a few counts. No antigen is known for it. TCRdb re-called the 5' RACE reads through MiXCR, storing one row per CDR3 protein. Here the sample spans 540,000 or so distinct CDR3 sequences, roughly 22% being singletons. Germline CDR1 SGDLS, CDR2 YYNGEE. This CDR3 spans 14 amino acids. The ends lost 6 bases at V and 0 bases at J; junction bases unmatched: 4. These data originate in a study of T-cell memory formation after mild COVID-19. Overall study context: Largely, the TCR clusters proved donor specific. Whole-study findings and limits: Specificity for SARS-CoV-2 was not confirmed among the second-wave clones peaking on day 37. Later expanders leaned CD4+, whereas clones that contracted between day 15 and 85 were balanced CD4/CD8.

The chain is built from TRBV9 and TRBJ2-3, with 7 positions matching TRBD2. Sequencing input: PBMCs or a T cell subset sorted from them (not recorded which). The TCR originated in an adult woman who had mild COVID-19 (a few samples of this study predate the infection). Cell type and time point are not known. The CDR3 bases are TGTGCCAGCACCCCCGGGGGGAGCACAGATACGCAGTATTTT. Encoded protein: CASTPGGSTDTQYF.